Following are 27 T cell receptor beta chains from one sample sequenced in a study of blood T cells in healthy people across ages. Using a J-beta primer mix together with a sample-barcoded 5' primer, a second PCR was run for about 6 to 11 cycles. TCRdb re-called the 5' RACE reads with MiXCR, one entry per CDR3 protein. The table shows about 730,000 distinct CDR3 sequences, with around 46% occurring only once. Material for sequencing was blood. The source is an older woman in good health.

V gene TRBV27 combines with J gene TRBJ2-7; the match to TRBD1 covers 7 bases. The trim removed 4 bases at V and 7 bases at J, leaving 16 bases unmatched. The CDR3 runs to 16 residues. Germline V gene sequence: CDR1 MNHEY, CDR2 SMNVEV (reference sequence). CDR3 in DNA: TGTGCCAGCAGTTCTCGACAGGGATTTATTTACAATGAGCAGTACTTC. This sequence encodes CASSSRQGFIYNEQYF.

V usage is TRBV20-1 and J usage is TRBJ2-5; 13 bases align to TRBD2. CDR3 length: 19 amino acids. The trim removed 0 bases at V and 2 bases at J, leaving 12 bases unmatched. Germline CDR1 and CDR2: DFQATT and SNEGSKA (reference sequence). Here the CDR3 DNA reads TGCAGTGCTAGAGATCTCGCGGGACTAGCGGGAAGGTTACAAGAGACCCAGTACTTC. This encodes CSARDLAGLAGRLQETQYF.

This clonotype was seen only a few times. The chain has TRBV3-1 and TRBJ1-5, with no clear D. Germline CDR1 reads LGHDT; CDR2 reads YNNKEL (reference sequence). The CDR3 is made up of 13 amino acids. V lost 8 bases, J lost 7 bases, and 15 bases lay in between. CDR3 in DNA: TGTGCCAGCGGACTAACTGGCGGGCAGCCCCAGCATTTT. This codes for CASGLTGGQPQHF.

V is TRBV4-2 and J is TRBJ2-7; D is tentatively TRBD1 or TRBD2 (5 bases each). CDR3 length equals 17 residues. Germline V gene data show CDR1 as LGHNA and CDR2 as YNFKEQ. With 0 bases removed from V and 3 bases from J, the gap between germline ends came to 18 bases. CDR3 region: CASSQEGGPGPHYEQYF. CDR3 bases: TGTGCCAGCAGCCAAGAAGGCGGGCCGGGGCCCCACTACGAGCAGTACTTC.

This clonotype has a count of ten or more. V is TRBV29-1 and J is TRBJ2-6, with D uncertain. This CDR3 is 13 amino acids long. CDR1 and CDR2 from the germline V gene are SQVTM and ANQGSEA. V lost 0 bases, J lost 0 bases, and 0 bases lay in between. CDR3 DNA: TGCAGCGTTGAAGACTCTGGGGCCAACGTCCTGACTTTC. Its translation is CSVEDSGANVLTF.

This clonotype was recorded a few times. The CDR3 region has the DNA TGTGCGAGTCTTACGGGGCAGGGGGCCGCCCAGCCCCAGCATTTT. As protein: CASLTGQGAAQPQHF. The chain uses TRBV28 and TRBJ1-5; 8 nucleotides agree with TRBD1. This CDR3 has 15 amino acids. The germline V gene has CDR1 MDHEN and CDR2 SYDVKM. The whole variable domain, remainder taken from reference TRBV28 and TRBJ1-5, is DVKVTQSSRYLVKRTGEKVFLECVQDMDHENMFWYRQDPGLGLRLIYFSYDVKMKEKGDIPEGYSVSREKKERFSLILESASTNQTSMYLCASLTGQGAAQPQHFGDGTRLSIL.

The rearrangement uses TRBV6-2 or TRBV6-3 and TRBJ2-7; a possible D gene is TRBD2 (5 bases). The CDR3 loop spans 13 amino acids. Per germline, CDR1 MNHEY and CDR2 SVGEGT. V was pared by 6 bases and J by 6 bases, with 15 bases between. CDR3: CASSLLSGSEQYF. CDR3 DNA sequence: TGTGCCAGCAGCCTCCTATCGGGGAGCGAGCAGTACTTC.

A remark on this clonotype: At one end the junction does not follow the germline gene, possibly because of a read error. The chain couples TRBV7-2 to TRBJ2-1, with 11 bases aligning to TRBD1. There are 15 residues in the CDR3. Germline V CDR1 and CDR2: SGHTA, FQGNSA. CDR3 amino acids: CASSRGQGAVHEQLF. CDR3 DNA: TGTGCCAGCAGCCGTGGACAGGGGGCCGTCCATGAGCAGTTGTTC.

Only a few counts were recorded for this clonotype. The CDR3 DNA follows: TGCGCCAGCAGCTCCGGGACAGGGACCACTGAAGCTTTCTTT. This codes for CASSSGTGTTEAFF. The V call is TRBV5-1, the J call TRBJ1-1, with TRBD1 matching 9 bases. Germline CDR1 reads SGHRS; CDR2 reads YFSETQ. V shed 3 bases and J 4 bases; nucleotides not matched to a gene: 4. The CDR3 runs 14 residues.

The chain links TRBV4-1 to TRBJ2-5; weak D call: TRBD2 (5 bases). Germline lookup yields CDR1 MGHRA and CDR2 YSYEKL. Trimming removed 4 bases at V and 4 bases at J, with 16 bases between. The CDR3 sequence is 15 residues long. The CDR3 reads CASSPGSRRGETQYF. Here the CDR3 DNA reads TGCGCCAGCAGCCCCGGTAGTAGACGGGGAGAGACCCAGTACTTC.

The CDR3 region has the DNA TGTGCCACCAGCAGAGATGGGGGTGGCACTGAAGCTTTCTTT. Translating gives CATSRDGGGTEAFF. The J gene is TRBJ1-1, the V gene TRBV15; D might be TRBD1 (5 bases). The CDR3 covers 14 residues. V was shortened by 0 bases and J by 4 bases, with 9 bases between the two germline ends. Germline loops: CDR1 LNHNV, CDR2 YYDKDF (reference sequence).

The CDR3 nucleotides read TGTGCCAGCAGCGTAGGGGTGGCGTGGGCTTTGGAGACCCAGTACTTC. This gives the protein CASSVGVAWALETQYF. The chain joins TRBV9 to TRBJ2-5; no firm D call. Germline values: CDR1 SGDLS, CDR2 YYNGEE. This CDR3 has 16 residues. Between the trimmed V and J ends, which lost 0 bases and 5 bases, there was a span of 17 bases.

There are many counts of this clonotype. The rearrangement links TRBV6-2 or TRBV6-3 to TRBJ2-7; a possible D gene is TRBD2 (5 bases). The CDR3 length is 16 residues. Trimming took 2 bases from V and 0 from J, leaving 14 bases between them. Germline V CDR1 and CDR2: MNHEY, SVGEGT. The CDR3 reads CASSYVIGRDSYEQYF. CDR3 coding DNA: TGTGCCAGCAGTTACGTAATTGGACGGGACTCCTACGAGCAGTACTTC.

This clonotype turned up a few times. As DNA, the CDR3 is TGTGCCAGCAACTCCCCGGGACATCGCTCTGGAAACACCATATATTTT. It encodes CASNSPGHRSGNTIYF. The rearrangement links TRBV6-2 or TRBV6-3 to TRBJ1-3, with a tentative D call TRBD1 (6 bases). CDR1 and CDR2 (germline): MNHEY, SVGEGT. The CDR3 totals 16 residues. V was cut by 7 bases and J by 0 bases, with 16 bases left in between.

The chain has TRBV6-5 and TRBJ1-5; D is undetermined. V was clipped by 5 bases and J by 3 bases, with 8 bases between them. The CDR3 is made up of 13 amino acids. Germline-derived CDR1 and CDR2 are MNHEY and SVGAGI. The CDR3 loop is CASSKGPNQPQHF. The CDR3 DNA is TGTGCCAGCAGTAAAGGGCCCAATCAGCCCCAGCATTTT.

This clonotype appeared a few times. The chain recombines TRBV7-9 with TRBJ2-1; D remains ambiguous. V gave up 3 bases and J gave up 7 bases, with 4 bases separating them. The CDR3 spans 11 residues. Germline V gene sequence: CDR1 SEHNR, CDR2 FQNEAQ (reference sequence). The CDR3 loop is CASSFFNEQFF. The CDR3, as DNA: TGTGCCAGCAGCTTTTTTAATGAGCAGTTCTTC.

The CDR3 DNA is TGCAGTGCTAGAGAGGGTCGGGACTACGAGCAGTACTTC. As protein: CSAREGRDYEQYF. The chain uses TRBV20-1 and TRBJ2-5; tentatively, D is TRBD2 (5 bases). The DNA end lines up better with TRBJ2-7; the J call may be wrong. Germline-derived CDR1 and CDR2 are DFQATT and SNEGSKA (reference sequence). The CDR3 length is 13 residues.

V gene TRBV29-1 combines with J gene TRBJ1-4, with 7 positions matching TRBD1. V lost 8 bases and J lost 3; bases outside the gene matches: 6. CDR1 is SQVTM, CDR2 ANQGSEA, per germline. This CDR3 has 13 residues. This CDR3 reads CSSTTGSNEKLFF. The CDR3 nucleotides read TGCAGCTCCACGACAGGGTCTAATGAAAAACTGTTTTTT.

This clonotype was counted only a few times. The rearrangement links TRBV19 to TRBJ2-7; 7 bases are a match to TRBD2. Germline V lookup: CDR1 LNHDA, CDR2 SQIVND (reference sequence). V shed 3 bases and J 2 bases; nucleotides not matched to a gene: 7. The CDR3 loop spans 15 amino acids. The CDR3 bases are TGTGCCAGTAGTATTCGGCCTAGCGGAACCTACGAGCAGTACTTC. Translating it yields CASSIRPSGTYEQYF.

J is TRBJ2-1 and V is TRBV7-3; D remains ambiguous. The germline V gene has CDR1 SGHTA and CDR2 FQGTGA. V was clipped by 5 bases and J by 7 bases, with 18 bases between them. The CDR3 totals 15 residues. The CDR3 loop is CASSQGMMGTNEQFF. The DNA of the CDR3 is TGTGCCAGCAGCCAAGGGATGATGGGTACGAATGAGCAGTTCTTC.

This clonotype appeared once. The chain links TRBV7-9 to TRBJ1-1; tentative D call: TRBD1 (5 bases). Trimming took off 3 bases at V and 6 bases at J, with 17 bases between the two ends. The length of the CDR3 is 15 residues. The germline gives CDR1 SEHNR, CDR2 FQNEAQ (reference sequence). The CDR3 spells CASSLLGGGISEAFF. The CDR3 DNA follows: TGTGCCAGCAGCTTGTTAGGTGGGGGAATCTCTGAAGCTTTCTTT.

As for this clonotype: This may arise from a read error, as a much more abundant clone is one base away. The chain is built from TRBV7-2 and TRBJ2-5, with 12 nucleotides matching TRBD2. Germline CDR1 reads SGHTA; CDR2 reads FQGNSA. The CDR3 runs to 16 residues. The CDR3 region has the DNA TGTGCCGGCAGCTTATCTAGCGGGGGGGGACAAGAGACCCAGTACTTC. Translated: CAGSLSSGGGQETQYF.

CDR3 bases: TGTGCCAGCAGCCAAGATCGGCTAGGTAATATCCAGACCCAGTACTTC. Translation gives CASSQDRLGNIQTQYF. The chain uses TRBV3-1 and TRBJ2-5; D remains unclear. Germline assignment: CDR1 LGHDT and CDR2 YNNKEL (reference sequence). Trimming took off 0 bases at V and 6 bases at J, with 17 bases between the two ends. This CDR3 has 16 residues.

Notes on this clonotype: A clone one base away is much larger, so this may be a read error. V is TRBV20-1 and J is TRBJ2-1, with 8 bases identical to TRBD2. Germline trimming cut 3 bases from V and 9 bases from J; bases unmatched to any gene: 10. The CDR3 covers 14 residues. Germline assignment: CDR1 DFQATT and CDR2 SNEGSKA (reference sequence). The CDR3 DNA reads TGCAGTGCTAGGGCTCGCGGGGGGCAAGGTGAGCAGTTCTTC. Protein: CSARARGGQGEQFF.

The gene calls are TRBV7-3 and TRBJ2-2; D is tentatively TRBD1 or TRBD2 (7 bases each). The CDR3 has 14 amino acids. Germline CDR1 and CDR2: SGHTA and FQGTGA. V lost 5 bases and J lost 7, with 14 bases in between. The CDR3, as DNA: TGTGCCAGCAGCCCCAGGGGGGGCCACGGGGAGCTGTTTTTT. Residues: CASSPRGGHGELFF.

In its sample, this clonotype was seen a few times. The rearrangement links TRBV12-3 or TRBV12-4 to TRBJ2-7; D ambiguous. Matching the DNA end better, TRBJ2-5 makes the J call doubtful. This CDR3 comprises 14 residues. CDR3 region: CASSPSKAAVTQYF. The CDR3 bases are TGTGCCAGCAGCCCTTCGAAAGCTGCCGTGACCCAGTACTTC.

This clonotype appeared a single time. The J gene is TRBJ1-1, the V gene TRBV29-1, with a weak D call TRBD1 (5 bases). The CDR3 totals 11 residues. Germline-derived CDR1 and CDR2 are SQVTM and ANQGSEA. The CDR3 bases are TGCACCATTCCCCGGGCAGGGAGTCCTTTCTTT. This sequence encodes CTIPRAGSPFF.